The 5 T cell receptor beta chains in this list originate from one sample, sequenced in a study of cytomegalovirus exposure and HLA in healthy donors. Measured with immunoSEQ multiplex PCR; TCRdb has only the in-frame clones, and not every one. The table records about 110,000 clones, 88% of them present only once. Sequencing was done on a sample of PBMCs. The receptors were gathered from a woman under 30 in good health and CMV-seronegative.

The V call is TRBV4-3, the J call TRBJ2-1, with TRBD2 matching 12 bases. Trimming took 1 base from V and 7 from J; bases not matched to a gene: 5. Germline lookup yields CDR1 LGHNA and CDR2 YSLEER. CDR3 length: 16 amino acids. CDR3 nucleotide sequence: TGCGCCAGCAGCCAAGCCCTAGCGGGGGGGCAGAATGAGCAGTTCTTC. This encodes CASSQALAGGQNEQFF.

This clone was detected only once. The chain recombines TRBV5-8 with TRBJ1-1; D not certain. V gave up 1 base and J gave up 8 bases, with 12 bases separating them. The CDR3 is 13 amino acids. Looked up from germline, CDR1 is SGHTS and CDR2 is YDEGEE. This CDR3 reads CASSLNRVAEAFF. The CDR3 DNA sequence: TGTGCCAGCAGCTTGAACAGAGTAGCGGAAGCTTTCTTT.

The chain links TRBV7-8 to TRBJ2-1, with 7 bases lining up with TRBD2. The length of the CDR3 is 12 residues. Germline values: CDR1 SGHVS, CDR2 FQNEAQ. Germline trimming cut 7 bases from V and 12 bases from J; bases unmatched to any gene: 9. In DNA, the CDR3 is TGTGCCAGCACCCCCGGGGGGTACGGGCAGTTCTTC. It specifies CASTPGGYGQFF.

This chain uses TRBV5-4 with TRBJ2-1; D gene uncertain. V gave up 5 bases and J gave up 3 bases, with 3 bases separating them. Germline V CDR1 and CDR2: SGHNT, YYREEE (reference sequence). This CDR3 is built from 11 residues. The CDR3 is CASRLYNEQFF. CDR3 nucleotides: TGTGCCAGCAGACTCTACAATGAGCAGTTCTTC. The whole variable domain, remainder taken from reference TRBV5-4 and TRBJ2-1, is ETGVTQSPTHLIKTRGQQVTLRCSSQSGHNTVSWYQQALGQGPQFIFQYYREEENGRGNFPPRFSGLQFPNYSSELNVNALELDDSALYLCASRLYNEQFFGPGTRLTVL.

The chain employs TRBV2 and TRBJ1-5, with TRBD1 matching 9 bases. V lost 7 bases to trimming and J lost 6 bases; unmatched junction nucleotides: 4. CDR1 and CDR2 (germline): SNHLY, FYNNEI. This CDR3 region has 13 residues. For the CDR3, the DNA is TGTGCCAGCACGGAGACAGGGGGTCAGCCCCAGCATTTT. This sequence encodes CASTETGGQPQHF.